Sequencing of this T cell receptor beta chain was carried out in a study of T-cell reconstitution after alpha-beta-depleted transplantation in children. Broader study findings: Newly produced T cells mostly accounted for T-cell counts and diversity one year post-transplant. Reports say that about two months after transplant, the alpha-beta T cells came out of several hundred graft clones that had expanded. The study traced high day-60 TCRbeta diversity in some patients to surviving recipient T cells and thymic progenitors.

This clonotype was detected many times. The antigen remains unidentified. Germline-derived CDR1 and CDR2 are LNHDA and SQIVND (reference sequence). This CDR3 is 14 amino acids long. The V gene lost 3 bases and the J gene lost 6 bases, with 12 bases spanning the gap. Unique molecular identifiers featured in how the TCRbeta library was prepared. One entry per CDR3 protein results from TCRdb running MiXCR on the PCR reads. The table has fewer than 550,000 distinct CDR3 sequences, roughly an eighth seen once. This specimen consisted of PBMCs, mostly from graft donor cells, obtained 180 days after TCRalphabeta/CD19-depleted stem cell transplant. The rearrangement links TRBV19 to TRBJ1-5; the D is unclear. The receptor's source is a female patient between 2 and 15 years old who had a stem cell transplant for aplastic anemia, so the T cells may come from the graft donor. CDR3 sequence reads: CASSIAGSPQPQHF. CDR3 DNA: TGTGCCAGTAGTATTGCGGGAAGCCCTCAGCCCCAGCATTTT.